One TCR beta chain is described in this entry. What this receptor recognizes is not known. There are no base qualities to consult, and no much larger clone falls within one base. This sample was included in a study of T cell repertoires in cytomegalovirus infection (dated by TCRdb to the late 2010s). As for the study more broadly: Peptide stimulations targeted recently identified HLA-C-restricted CMV epitopes, whose presentation resists viral immunomodulation, together with well-studied HLA-B-restricted epitopes. The HLA type of each donor mattered for the analysis, because public TCR beta signatures pointed to carriage of CMV infection along with the matching HLA type.

According to the study, the label for this sample's treatment or condition signals: in vitro stimulation with specific CMV peptide epitopes to enrich CMV-specific T cells. Between the V and J ends, shortened by 7 bases and 10 bases respectively, the junction contains 16 bases. The CDR3, from cysteine to phenylalanine, totals 11 residues. Solely the CDR3 DNA is kept, with 33 bases framed from the first base. For CDR1 and CDR2, the germline V gene lists SQVTM and ANQGSEA. Results the study describes overall, beyond this receptor: In both this cohort and an independent cohort of under 450 donors, the cumulative frequency of public TCR beta family members distinguished carriers of CMV infection plus the relevant HLA type. The ex vivo response was dominated by HLA-C-restricted CMV-specific TCR beta clonotypes, and the single most frequent clonotype in two of eight donors was supplied by these HLA-C-restricted clonotypes.

TCRdb names Illumina HiSeq 1500 as the instrument used. TCRdb trimmed public reads at Q25 via fastp, called clones via MiXCR and kept in-frame beta chains. When rows share a CDR3 protein, they turn into one entry using the most common DNA and genes. The sample includes 680,000 or so distinct CDR3 sequences, with around a third observed a single time. The ten largest clonotypes hold 18% of the sample. This receptor was identified in a human donor in good health (CMV status not recorded). Some clones in this sample may be carry-over from other donors' samples. This sample comprised cultured PBMCs, obtained from culture after CMV antigen stimulation. Rearrangement joined TRBV29-1 to TRBJ2-5; no D segment can be confidently identified. The sequenced DNA: TGCAGCGGTATCTTCGAGCCCCGCCAGTACTTC. This gives the protein CSGIFEPRQYF.